One sample yielded the 23 T cell receptor beta chains listed below, sequenced in a study of cytomegalovirus exposure and HLA in healthy donors. With 60 Vbeta and 13 Jbeta primers, the PCR was carried out. This table comes from immunoSEQ multiplex PCR, and its TCRdb copy is limited to in-frame clones, with some not included. The table lists more than 110,000 clones, 80% of them singletons. The sample was PBMCs. The receptors come from a male donor in good health and CMV-seronegative.

This rearrangement joins TRBV5-6 to TRBJ1-5; maybe TRBD1 (6 bases). With 4 bases removed from V and 4 bases from J, the gap between germline ends came to 9 bases. Germline V gene lookup returns CDR1 SGHDT and CDR2 YYEEEE. The CDR3 contains 13 residues. CDR3 loop: CASSPRGNQPQHF. The CDR3 coding sequence is TGTGCCAGCAGCCCGAGGGGGAATCAGCCCCAGCATTTT.

The chain combines TRBV13 with TRBJ2-1, with D perhaps matching TRBD1 (6 bases). CDR1 is PRHDT, CDR2 FYEKMQ, per germline (reference sequence). Trimming removed 6 bases from V and 8 bases from J, with 26 bases in between. This CDR3 contains 17 residues. The CDR3 reads CASSPSRDRLLSHEQFF. The CDR3 region has the DNA TGTGCCAGCAGTCCGAGTCGTGACAGGCTACTAAGCCATGAGCAGTTCTTC.

This clone has a handful of counts. The CDR3 DNA sequence: TGTGCCAGCAGGCCCCGCTTCAAGACAGGGCTGAACACCGGGGAGCTGTTTTTT. Protein: CASRPRFKTGLNTGELFF. The chain links TRBV28 to TRBJ2-2, with 7 bases fitting TRBD1. V lost 6 bases and J lost 1; bases outside the gene matches: 14. CDR1 and CDR2 (germline): MDHEN, SYDVKM. The CDR3 loop spans 18 amino acids.

V usage is TRBV5-1 and J usage is TRBJ2-3, with 10 bases matching TRBD2. CDR1 and CDR2 from the germline V gene are SGHRS and YFSETQ. V lost 3 bases, J lost 3 bases, and 10 bases stayed unmatched. CDR3 length equals 17 residues. The CDR3 DNA reads TGCGCCAGCAGCTGGCCATCTAGCGGGGGAGGGACAGATACGCAGTATTTT. It codes for CASSWPSSGGGTDTQYF.

The J gene is TRBJ1-2, the V gene TRBV19; possibly TRBD1 for D (5 bases). This CDR3 has 14 amino acids. V was pared by 2 bases and J by 2 bases, with 9 bases between. The germline V gene has CDR1 LNHDA and CDR2 SQIVND (reference sequence). CDR3 nucleotide sequence: TGTGCCAGTAGTATAACATCAGGGAACTATGGCTACACCTTC. It encodes CASSITSGNYGYTF.

The rearrangement links TRBV27 to TRBJ2-6; D not resolved. The V end was cut by 8 bases, the J end by 0 bases, with 5 bases between. The CDR3 has 13 amino acids. From germline, CDR1 is MNHEY and CDR2 SMNVEV (reference sequence). CDR3 in DNA: TGTGCCAGCCGTAGCTCTGGGGCCAACGTCCTGACTTTC. Its translation is CASRSSGANVLTF.

The chain has TRBV4-1 and TRBJ1-1, with a weak D call TRBD1 (5 bases). CDR3 length: 17 amino acids. CDR1 is MGHRA, CDR2 YSYEKL, per germline. V shed 2 bases and J shed 0 bases, with 16 bases lying between them. CDR3 protein: CASSQLGGGIVNTEAFF. CDR3 nucleotides: TGCGCCAGCAGCCAATTGGGGGGGGGTATCGTGAACACTGAAGCTTTCTTT.

The V call is TRBV5-1, the J call TRBJ2-7; D gene uncertain. This CDR3 spans 12 amino acids. CDR1 SGHRS and CDR2 YFSETQ come from the germline V gene. Trimming removed 0 bases at V and 6 bases at J, with 7 bases between. CDR3 loop: CASSLAGSEQYF. In nucleotides, the CDR3 is TGCGCCAGCAGCTTGGCAGGCTCCGAGCAGTACTTC.

The chain couples TRBV11-2 to TRBJ2-7, with 7 bases fitting TRBD2. V was pared by 7 bases and J by 3 bases, with 3 bases of the junction left unmatched. The CDR3 runs 12 residues. Germline lookup yields CDR1 SGHAT and CDR2 FQNNGV. The CDR3 here is CASKGRDYEQYF. CDR3 nucleotides: TGTGCCAGCAAAGGGAGGGACTACGAGCAGTACTTC.

The V and J genes are TRBV5-1 and TRBJ1-1, with D unclear. This CDR3 has 15 amino acids. Germline V gene lookup returns CDR1 SGHRS and CDR2 YFSETQ. The germline V and J ends were trimmed by 4 bases and 5 bases, with 18 bases remaining between them. The CDR3 here is CASSLQVGSGTEAFF. CDR3 DNA: TGCGCCAGCAGCCTCCAAGTGGGGTCGGGGACTGAAGCTTTCTTT. The entire variable domain, with the rest obtained from reference TRBV5-1 and TRBJ1-1, is as follows: KAGVTQTPRYLIKTRGQQVTLSCSPISGHRSVSWYQQTPGQGLQFLFEYFSETQRNKGNFPGRFSGRQFSNSRSEMNVSTLELGDSALYLCASSLQVGSGTEAFFGQGTRLTVV.

The gene calls are TRBV5-4 and TRBJ2-2; 9 positions match TRBD1. V lost 3 bases to trimming and J lost 6 bases; unmatched junction nucleotides: 6. CDR1 is SGHNT and CDR2 is YYREEE in the germline V gene (reference sequence). The CDR3 has 15 amino acids. This CDR3 is CASSSPGTGPGELFF. The DNA of the CDR3 is TGTGCCAGCAGCTCACCCGGGACAGGGCCCGGGGAGCTGTTTTTT.

The chain has TRBV5-1 and TRBJ2-3; D is ambiguous. This CDR3 has 12 amino acids. CDR1 SGHRS and CDR2 YFSETQ come from the germline V gene. The germline V and J ends were trimmed by 1 base and 7 bases, with 7 bases remaining between them. Here the CDR3 DNA reads TGCGCCAGCAGCTTGACTTTATATACGCAGTATTTT. It specifies CASSLTLYTQYF.

The rearrangement uses TRBV19 and TRBJ1-4; TRBD1 aligns across 11 bases. Germline CDR1 is LNHDA and CDR2 is SQIVND (reference sequence). This CDR3 has 15 residues. Trimming took 7 bases from V and 3 from J; bases not matched to a gene: 4. This chain's CDR3 is CASKDRGLANEKLFF. The CDR3 DNA sequence: TGTGCCAGTAAGGACAGGGGGCTGGCTAATGAAAAACTGTTTTTT.

In this sample, this clone turned up once. The J gene is TRBJ1-2, the V gene TRBV12-5, with D hard to call. The V end lost 7 bases, the J end lost 6 bases, and 6 bases lay between the germline ends. This CDR3 has 10 residues. Germline V gives CDR1 LGHNT, CDR2 FRNRAP. The CDR3 loop reads CASVRHGYTF. CDR3 nucleotides: TGTGCTAGTGTCAGGCATGGCTACACCTTC.

This chain joins TRBV30 and TRBJ2-2; D remains unclear. The V and J ends lost 0 bases and 4 bases respectively, with 6 bases between them. CDR1 and CDR2 (germline): GTSNPN, SVGIG (reference sequence). The CDR3 loop spans 13 amino acids. The CDR3 sequence: CAWSVSLTGELFF. CDR3 in DNA: TGTGCCTGGAGTGTTAGCCTCACCGGGGAGCTGTTTTTT.

In nucleotides, the CDR3 is TGTGCCAGTAGTATGAATACTTGGACAGGGAACTACGAGCAGTACTTC. This gives the protein CASSMNTWTGNYEQYF. This chain links TRBV19 with TRBJ2-7, with TRBD1 matching over 8 bases. Germline CDR1 is LNHDA and CDR2 is SQIVND (reference sequence). With V trimmed by 3 bases and J by 3 bases, 10 bases remained unmatched. CDR3 length: 16 amino acids.

J is TRBJ1-2 and V is TRBV7-9; D call uncertain. The CDR3 is 13 amino acids. Trimming took 3 bases from V and 0 from J, leaving 5 bases between them. The germline V gene encodes CDR1 SEHNR and CDR2 FQNEAQ (reference sequence). CDR3 protein: CASSFSSNYGYTF. The CDR3 DNA is TGTGCCAGCAGCTTCTCCTCTAACTATGGCTACACCTTC.

This clone was counted between two and nine times. V usage is TRBV6-6 and J usage is TRBJ2-7; D gene uncertain. The CDR3 is made up of 14 amino acids. Germline V gene data show CDR1 as MNHNY and CDR2 as SVGAGI (reference sequence). Trimming pared 0 bases from V and 0 bases from J, leaving 6 bases between. For the CDR3, the DNA is TGTGCCAGCAGTTACTCGAGAGTCTCCTACGAGCAGTACTTC. The encoded protein is CASSYSRVSYEQYF.

This clone was seen a single time. The genes are TRBV4-3 and TRBJ2-5, with D tentatively TRBD2 (6 bases). The DNA matches TRBJ2-7 better at its end, which makes the J call doubtful. Germline loops: CDR1 LGHNA, CDR2 YSLEER. The CDR3 loop spans 16 amino acids. Here the CDR3 reads CASSRGVALNAYEQYF. Written as DNA, the CDR3 is TGCGCCAGCAGCCGCGGGGTGGCCCTTAACGCCTACGAGCAGTACTTC.

A single count supports this clone. V gene TRBV27 combines with J gene TRBJ2-7, with D possibly TRBD2 on 5 matching bases. The CDR3 has 14 amino acids. The germline V gene encodes CDR1 MNHEY and CDR2 SMNVEV (reference sequence). V lost 2 bases to trimming and J lost 3 bases, with 11 bases between them. In DNA, the CDR3 is TGTGCCAGCAGTTTACGGGCCGGGGTCTACGAGCAGTACTTC. Translating gives CASSLRAGVYEQYF.

This rearrangement joins TRBV29-1 to TRBJ2-1; D may be TRBD1 (6 bases). The CDR3 is 12 residues long. Germline V lookup: CDR1 SQVTM, CDR2 ANQGSEA. V was cut by 6 bases and J by 6 bases, with 12 bases left in between. The CDR3 protein is CSVIRGGNEQFF. For the CDR3, the DNA is TGCAGCGTAATTAGAGGGGGCAATGAGCAGTTCTTC.

The chain recombines TRBV30 with TRBJ2-7; 9 positions match TRBD1. The CDR3 is made up of 14 amino acids. V shed 2 bases and J 1 base; nucleotides not matched to a gene: 3. Germline assignment: CDR1 GTSNPN and CDR2 SVGIG (reference sequence). The CDR3 is CAWSSGQGSYEQYF. The DNA for the CDR3 is TGTGCCTGGAGTTCGGGACAGGGTTCCTACGAGCAGTACTTC.

This clone occurred once. The chain carries TRBV7-2 and TRBJ2-7; TRBD2 is a possible D gene (5 bases). This CDR3 comprises 13 residues. Trimming cost V 0 bases and J 4 bases, with 7 bases left between them. Germline values: CDR1 SGHTA, CDR2 FQGNSA. The CDR3 here is CASSLAGEYEQYF. DNA for the CDR3: TGTGCCAGCAGCTTAGCCGGGGAGTACGAGCAGTACTTC.